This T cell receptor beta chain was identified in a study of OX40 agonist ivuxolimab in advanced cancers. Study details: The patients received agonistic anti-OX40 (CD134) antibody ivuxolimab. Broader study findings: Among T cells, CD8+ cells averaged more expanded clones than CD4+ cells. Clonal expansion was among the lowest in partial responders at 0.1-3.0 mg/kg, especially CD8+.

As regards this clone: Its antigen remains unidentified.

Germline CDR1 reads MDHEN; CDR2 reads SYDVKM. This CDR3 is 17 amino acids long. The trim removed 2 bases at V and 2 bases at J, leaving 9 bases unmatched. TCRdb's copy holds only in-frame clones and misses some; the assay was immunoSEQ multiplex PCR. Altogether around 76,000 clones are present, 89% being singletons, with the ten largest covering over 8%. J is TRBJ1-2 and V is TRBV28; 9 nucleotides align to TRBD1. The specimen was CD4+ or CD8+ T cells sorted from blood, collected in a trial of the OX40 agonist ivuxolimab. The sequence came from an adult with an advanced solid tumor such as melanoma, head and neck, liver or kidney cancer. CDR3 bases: TGTGCCAGCAGTTTAAGGGACAGGGCCCGGCGGAACTATGGCTACACCTTC. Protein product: CASSLRDRARRNYGYTF.